Below are 2 T cell receptor beta chains sequenced from a single sample in a study of cytomegalovirus exposure and HLA in healthy donors. PCR employed 60 Vbeta and 13 Jbeta primers. Profiling relied on immunoSEQ multiplex PCR, and the TCRdb table lists in-frame clones only, not all of them. This table has approximately 220,000 clones, around 80% appearing once. The sample taken for sequencing was PBMCs. The source of these receptors is a boy aged 2 to 10 in good health and CMV-seronegative.

V usage is TRBV30 and J usage is TRBJ1-1, with D perhaps matching TRBD1 (5 bases). Germline CDR1 and CDR2: GTSNPN and SVGIG (reference sequence). V was cut by 3 bases and J by 5 bases, with 16 bases left in between. This CDR3 region has 14 residues. This chain's CDR3 is CAWRVSGGGTEAFF. The CDR3 nucleotides are TGTGCCTGGAGGGTCTCGGGGGGGGGAACTGAAGCTTTCTTT.

The gene calls are TRBV13 and TRBJ2-1; TRBD2 aligns across 8 bases. Germline CDR1 and CDR2: PRHDT and FYEKMQ (reference sequence). This CDR3 is built from 15 residues. V trimming: 1 base; J trimming: 6 bases; junction bases outside the gene matches: 5. The CDR3 nucleotides read TGTGCCAGCAGCTTAGACGGGGGGGCGGGCAATGAGCAGTTCTTC. As protein: CASSLDGGAGNEQFF.